These 18 T cell receptor beta chains originate from one sample sequenced in a study of beta chain features in type 1 diabetes. Study outcomes and limitations: Among patients with Type 1 diabetes, TCRB CDR3s were moderately but significantly shorter in every one of the four CD4+ subsets.

Antigen specificity for these receptors is unknown. TCRB transcripts that were expressed got sequenced, as all of the isolated RNA had been reverse transcribed. Clones were read by immunoSEQ multiplex PCR, and TCRdb kept only the in-frame ones, dropping some. This sample carries around 140,000 clones, 9% of them seen once, and the ten largest clones take about 0.7%. Sequenced sample: central memory CD4+ T cells from blood. The source of these receptors is a man in his thirties or forties with type 1 diabetes.

The J gene is TRBJ1-5, the V gene TRBV6-6; D uncertain. CDR1 MNHNY and CDR2 SVGAGI come from the germline V gene (reference sequence). The CDR3 length is 11 residues. V gave up 8 bases and J gave up 7 bases, with 9 bases separating them. CDR3 nucleotides: TGTGCCAGCGCGGCGGAACAGCCCCAGCATTTT. This codes for CASAAEQPQHF.

This clone was counted a few times. This chain links TRBV7-9 with TRBJ2-3; 11 bases are shared with TRBD2. Germline CDR1 and CDR2: SEHNR and FQNEAQ (reference sequence). J gave up 6 bases and V 7 bases, and 9 bases lay outside the gene matches. The CDR3 contains 15 residues. CDR3 sequence: CASTVYSGGADTQYF. The CDR3 DNA reads as TGTGCCAGCACCGTTTATAGCGGGGGGGCGGATACGCAGTATTTT.

This sequence joins TRBV5-4 and TRBJ2-5, with D tentatively TRBD2 (5 bases). Per the germline V gene, CDR1 is SGHNT and CDR2 is YYREEE (reference sequence). The V and J ends lost 0 bases and 5 bases respectively, with 11 bases between them. The CDR3 is 14 residues long. The CDR3, as DNA: TGTGCCAGCAGCTTGGGCTCAGTAGCGGAGACCCAGTACTTC. This sequence encodes CASSLGSVAETQYF.

This clone was seen a handful of times. The chain has TRBV5-1 and TRBJ2-7; D is perhaps TRBD2 (5 bases). Germline values: CDR1 SGHRS, CDR2 YFSETQ. V lost 0 bases and J 6 bases, leaving 10 bases between the germline ends. The CDR3 spans 13 residues. In nucleotides, the CDR3 is TGCGCCAGCAGCTTGGGGGCCGGAGGCGAGCAGTACTTC. Protein product: CASSLGAGGEQYF.

The J gene is TRBJ2-4, the V gene TRBV4-2; 14 nucleotides match TRBD2. The CDR3 sequence is 17 residues long. V lost 0 bases and J lost 6; bases outside the gene matches: 4. Germline V gene sequence: CDR1 LGHNA, CDR2 YNFKEQ. This chain's CDR3 is CASSQERLAGGRNIQYF. In DNA form, the CDR3 reads TGTGCCAGCAGCCAAGAAAGACTAGCGGGGGGGAGAAACATTCAGTACTTC.

The table lists this clone with a count of one. The chain carries TRBV6-5 and TRBJ2-7; D is ambiguous. Trimming shortened V by 0 bases and J by 1 base, and 7 bases separated the two germline ends. The germline gives CDR1 MNHEY, CDR2 SVGAGI. This CDR3 has 14 residues. The CDR3: CASSYSTVSYEQYF. The CDR3 nucleotides are TGTGCCAGCAGTTACTCCACAGTTTCCTACGAGCAGTACTTC.

This clone appeared a few times. J is TRBJ2-3 and V is TRBV4-2; TRBD1 matches at 7 bases. The CDR3 length is 14 residues. V was pared by 1 base and J by 4 bases, with 2 bases of the junction left unmatched. CDR1 LGHNA and CDR2 YNFKEQ come from the germline V gene. As DNA, the CDR3 is TGTGCCAGCAGCCAAGTTGACAGGGCAGATACGCAGTATTTT. It specifies CASSQVDRADTQYF.

This clone showed up just a few times. V and J are TRBV2 and TRBJ2-1; no reliable D call. Trimming stripped 6 bases from V and 2 bases from J, with 11 bases between. This CDR3 is built from 14 residues. In germline, CDR1 is SNHLY, CDR2 FYNNEI. The CDR3 region has the DNA TGTGCCAGCAGCGCCGCTAGTGCCTACAATGAGCAGTTCTTC. Protein: CASSAASAYNEQFF.

The chain joins TRBV7-9 to TRBJ1-2, with a weak D call TRBD1 (6 bases). The V and J ends lost 5 bases and 7 bases respectively, with 11 bases between them. Germline lookup yields CDR1 SEHNR and CDR2 FQNEAQ (reference sequence). This CDR3 comprises 12 residues. CDR3 in DNA: TGTGCCAGCAGCATGGACAGACGTGGCTACACCTTC. Translation: CASSMDRRGYTF.

This clone was recorded many times. This sample includes further DNA sequences coding for the same CDR3. The chain is built from TRBV4-2 and TRBJ1-1; D remains unclear. The CDR3 runs to 14 residues. Germline CDR1 is LGHNA and CDR2 is YNFKEQ. Trimming pared 0 bases from V and 5 bases from J, leaving 10 bases between. CDR3 amino acids: CASSQEMGRTEAFF. CDR3 DNA: TGTGCCAGCAGCCAAGAAATGGGGAGGACTGAAGCTTTCTTT.

V and J are TRBV7-9 and TRBJ2-3; a weak D match, TRBD2 (7 bases). This CDR3 has 15 amino acids. Between the trimmed V and J ends, which lost 5 bases and 3 bases, there was a span of 15 bases. In germline, CDR1 is SEHNR, CDR2 FQNEAQ (reference sequence). The CDR3 sequence is CASSAGARNTDTQYF. The CDR3 DNA reads as TGTGCCAGCAGCGCGGGGGCCAGGAATACAGATACGCAGTATTTT.

This clone was picked up a small number of times. The chain carries TRBV9 and TRBJ2-1; 12 bases fit TRBD2. Unmatched junction bases numbered 9, after V lost 1 base and J lost 7 bases. Germline V gene data show CDR1 as SGDLS and CDR2 as YYNGEE. The CDR3 loop spans 17 amino acids. DNA for the CDR3: TGTGCCAGCAGCGTAACAGGCCTAGCGGGGGGGACAAATGAGCAGTTCTTC. Translated, it gives CASSVTGLAGGTNEQFF.

In its sample, this clone was seen a few times. This chain connects TRBV5-6 to TRBJ2-7; 9 nucleotides match TRBD2. This CDR3 contains 15 residues. The V and J ends lost 0 bases and 2 bases, in that order; junction bases with no gene match: 3. CDR1 is SGHDT and CDR2 is YYEEEE in the germline V gene. The CDR3 is CASSLDLAGTYEQYF. As DNA, the CDR3 is TGTGCCAGCAGCTTGGACCTAGCGGGAACCTACGAGCAGTACTTC.

The chain has TRBV5-4 and TRBJ2-7; tentative D call: TRBD2 (6 bases). CDR3 length: 14 residues. From germline, CDR1 is SGHNT and CDR2 YYREEE (reference sequence). The V end was cut by 3 bases, the J end by 6 bases, with 16 bases between. CDR3 region: CASSYGTPKGEQYF. DNA of the CDR3: TGTGCCAGCAGCTACGGGACTCCCAAGGGCGAGCAGTACTTC.

On this clone itself: The same CDR3 arises from other DNA sequences in this sample as well. The V gene is TRBV5-6, the J gene TRBJ1-4, with D hard to call. CDR1 and CDR2 (germline): SGHDT, YYEEEE. V lost 0 bases and J lost 8, with 5 bases in between. The CDR3 has 12 residues. This CDR3 reads CASSLDKEKLFF. The CDR3 coding sequence is TGTGCCAGCAGCTTGGATAAAGAAAAACTGTTTTTT.

This chain connects TRBV28 to TRBJ2-5, with 10 bases identical to TRBD2. This CDR3 is 15 amino acids long. V dropped 4 bases and J dropped 5; count of bases not matched to a gene: 7. Germline V CDR1 and CDR2: MDHEN, SYDVKM. DNA of the CDR3: TGTGCCAGCAGTTCAGCGGGGGGGCCCCGGGAGACCCAGTACTTC. Translated: CASSSAGGPRETQYF.

CDR3 bases: TGTGCCAGCAGCTATGCTCGGGGGGACGAGCAGTACTTC. Amino acids: CASSYARGDEQYF. The gene calls are TRBV7-2 and TRBJ2-7; 7 bases line up with TRBD2. The V gene's germline CDR1 is SGHTA and CDR2 FQGNSA. The CDR3 runs to 13 residues. The J segment lost 5 bases and the V segment lost 4 bases, leaving 5 bases of the junction unmatched.

The V gene is TRBV4-1, the J gene TRBJ2-2; tentatively, D is TRBD1 (6 bases). The ends were cut back, 0 bases at V and 4 bases at J, with 12 bases in the middle. CDR3 length: 16 amino acids. Germline values: CDR1 MGHRA, CDR2 YSYEKL. The DNA for the CDR3 is TGCGCCAGCAGCCAAGATGCCCGAGGGGGCACCGGGGAGCTGTTTTTT. Its translation: CASSQDARGGTGELFF.